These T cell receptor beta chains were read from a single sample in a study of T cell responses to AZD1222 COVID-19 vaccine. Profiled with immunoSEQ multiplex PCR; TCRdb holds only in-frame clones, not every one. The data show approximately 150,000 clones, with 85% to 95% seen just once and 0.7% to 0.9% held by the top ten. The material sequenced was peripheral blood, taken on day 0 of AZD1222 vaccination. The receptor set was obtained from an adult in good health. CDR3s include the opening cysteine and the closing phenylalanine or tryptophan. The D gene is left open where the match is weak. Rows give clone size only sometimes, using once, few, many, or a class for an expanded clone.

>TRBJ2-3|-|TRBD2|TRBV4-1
TGCGCCAGCAGCCGTATAGCGGGGGGTAGCACAGATACGCAGTATTTT
CASSRIAGGSTDTQYF
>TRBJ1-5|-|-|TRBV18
TGTGCCAGCTCAGGTGGTAGCAATCAGCCCCAGCATTTT
CASSGGSNQPQHF
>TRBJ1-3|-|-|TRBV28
TGTGCCAGCAGTTTAAGGAGGGGGGGAAACACCATATATTTT
CASSLRRGGNTIYF
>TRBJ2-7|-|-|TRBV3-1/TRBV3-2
TGTGCCAGCAGCCGGGGGGTCGGTTCCTACGAGCAGTACTTC
CASSRGVGSYEQYF
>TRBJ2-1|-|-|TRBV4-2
TGTGCCAGCAGCCTCGGGTTAGCGAATGAGCAGTTCTTC
CASSLGLANEQFF
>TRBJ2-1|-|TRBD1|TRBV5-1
TGCGCCAGCAGCTTTAGGGACAGTAACAATGAGCAGTTCTTC
CASSFRDSNNEQFF
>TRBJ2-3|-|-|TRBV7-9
TGTGCCAGCAGCTTAACTTCTAGCCTGGATACGCAGTATTTT
CASSLTSSLDTQYF
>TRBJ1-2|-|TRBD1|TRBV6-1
TGTGCCAGCAGTGAATGGTGGGACAGGGGAAACTATGGCTACACCTTC
CASSEWWDRGNYGYTF
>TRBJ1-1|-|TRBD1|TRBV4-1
TGCGCCAGCAGCCAGCGACAGGGTATTTTGACTGAAGCTTTCTTT
CASSQRQGILTEAFF
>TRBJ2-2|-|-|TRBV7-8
TGTGCCAGCAGCTTAGTTGCAGGGGCGATCCTGGCCGGGGAGCTGTTTTTT
CASSLVAGAILAGELFF
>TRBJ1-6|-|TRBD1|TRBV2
TGTGCCAGCACCGTAGACAGGGCCTCACCCCTCCACTTT
CASTVDRASPLHF
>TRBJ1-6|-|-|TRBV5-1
TGCGCCAGCAGCTTCATAGGGGATTCACCCCTCCACTTT
CASSFIGDSPLHF
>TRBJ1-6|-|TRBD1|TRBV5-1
TGCGCCAGCAGCCCCGGGACAGATGAGTATAATTCACCCCTCCACTTT
CASSPGTDEYNSPLHF
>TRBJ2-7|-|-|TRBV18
TGTGCCAGCTCACCACGGTCGGGGTGGGAGCAGTACTTC
CASSPRSGWEQYF
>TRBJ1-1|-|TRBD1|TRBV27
TGTGCCAGCAGTCCGTTGACAGGGGGCACTGAAGCTTTCTTT
CASSPLTGGTEAFF
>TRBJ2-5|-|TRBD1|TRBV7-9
TGTGCCAGCAACCTGGGACAGGGGGTCCAAGAGACCCAGTACTTC
CASNLGQGVQETQYF
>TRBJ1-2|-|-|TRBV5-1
TGCGCCAGCAGCTTGGGCGATCGGTCAGGGGGCTACACCTTC
CASSLGDRSGGYTF
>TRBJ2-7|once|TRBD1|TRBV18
TGTGCCAGCTCACCAGGACAGGGGGCCTACGAGCAGTACTTC
CASSPGQGAYEQYF
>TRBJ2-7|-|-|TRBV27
TGTGCCAGCAGGAAAGATAGGGACACCGACTACGAGCAGTACTTC
CASRKDRDTDYEQYF
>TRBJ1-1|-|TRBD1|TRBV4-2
TGTGCCAGCAGCCAGGGACAGGGCTACACTGAAGCTTTCTTT
CASSQGQGYTEAFF
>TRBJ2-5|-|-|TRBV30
TGTGCCCGGGGGGCCGCGGAGACCCAGTACTTC
CARGAAETQYF
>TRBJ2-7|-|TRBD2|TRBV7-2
TGTGCCAGCAGCTTAACGCGGGGGGGCGGGTACGAGCAGTACTTC
CASSLTRGGGYEQYF
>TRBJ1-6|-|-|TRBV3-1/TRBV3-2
TGTGCCAGCAGCCCCTCGGACTTGAATGCACCCCTCCACTTT
CASSPSDLNAPLHF
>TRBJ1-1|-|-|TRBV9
TGTGCCAGCACCAAAGATCTGAACACTGAAGCTTTCTTT
CASTKDLNTEAFF
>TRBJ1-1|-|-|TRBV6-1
TGTGCCAGCAGTGAATTTAGGAGCTATACTGAAGCTTTCTTT
CASSEFRSYTEAFF
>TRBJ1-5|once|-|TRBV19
TGTGCCAGTAGCCCCTTGGCCATCGATCAGCCCCAGCATTTT
CASSPLAIDQPQHF
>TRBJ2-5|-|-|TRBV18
TGTGCCAGCTCAACTGACAGCCAAGAGACCCAGTACTTC
CASSTDSQETQYF
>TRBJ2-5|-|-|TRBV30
TGTGCCTGGATTAGATCGGGTCAAGAGACCCAGTACTTC
CAWIRSGQETQYF
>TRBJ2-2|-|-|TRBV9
TGTGCCAGCAGCGCCGAGGCCGGGGTGATGGAGCTGTTTTTT
CASSAEAGVMELFF
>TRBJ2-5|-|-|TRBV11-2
TGTGCCAGCAGCACCCGTCCCGACGGGGAGACCCAGTACTTC
CASSTRPDGETQYF
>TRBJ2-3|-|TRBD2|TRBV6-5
TGTGCCAGCAGTTACGAGGGACTAGCTGTACATACGCAGTATTTT
CASSYEGLAVHTQYF
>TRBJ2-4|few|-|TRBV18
TGTGCCAGCTCACGTGACCGAGTAAAAAACATTCAGTACTTC
CASSRDRVKNIQYF
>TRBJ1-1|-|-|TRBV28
TGTGCCAGCAGTCCCCGCTGGGGGCAGGGGAACACTGAAGCTTTCTTT
CASSPRWGQGNTEAFF
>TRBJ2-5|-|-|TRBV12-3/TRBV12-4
TGTGCCAGCAGTCCCCGGGGGGAGACCCAGTACTTC
CASSPRGETQYF
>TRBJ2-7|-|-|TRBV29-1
TGCAGCGTAGCGGACGGCTACGAGCAGTACTTC
CSVADGYEQYF
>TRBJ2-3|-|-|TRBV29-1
TGCAGCTCCACGGGGGGCGAGGTCACAGATACGCAGTATTTT
CSSTGGEVTDTQYF
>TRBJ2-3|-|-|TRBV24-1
TGTGCCACCAGTGATTTAACCAGGGGAGGGGATACGCAGTATTTT
CATSDLTRGGDTQYF
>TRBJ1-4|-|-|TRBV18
TGTGCCAGCTCACCCCAGGGATTGGCTAATGAAAAACTGTTTTTT
CASSPQGLANEKLFF
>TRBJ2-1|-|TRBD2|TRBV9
TGTGCCAGCAGCGTAGACGGGGGGGCCGGCAATGAGCAGTTCTTC
CASSVDGGAGNEQFF
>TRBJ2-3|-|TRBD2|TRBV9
TGTGCCAGCAGCGTAAGAGGGACTAGCGGGCAATTCACAGATACGCAGTATTTT
CASSVRGTSGQFTDTQYF
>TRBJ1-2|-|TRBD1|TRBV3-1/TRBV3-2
TGTGCCAGCAGCCACGGGACAGGGGAAGGCTACACCTTC
CASSHGTGEGYTF